Below are 24 T cell receptor beta chains sequenced from a single sample in a study of siplizumab effects on memory and regulatory T cells. For about 6 days at 37°C, the mixed lymphocyte reaction cells were kept in coculture. Assay: immunoSEQ multiplex PCR; the TCRdb copy retains only in-frame clones and omits some. Of fewer than 7,500 clones in the sample, about a third are singletons; the top ten hold 15% to 20%. The antigens for these receptors are not known. Material: CFSE-low (dividing) CD8+ T cells sorted from an allogeneic mixed lymphocyte reaction. The receptors shown here come from a human donor in good health; the cells came from an allogeneic mixed lymphocyte reaction.

The rearrangement uses TRBV5-6 and TRBJ1-5; no clear D gene. The CDR3 contains 13 residues. Trimming cost V 1 base and J 5 bases, with 7 bases left between them. Germline V gene data show CDR1 as SGHDT and CDR2 as YYEEEE. The chain's CDR3 is CASSLWNDQPQHF. CDR3 DNA sequence: TGTGCCAGCAGCTTGTGGAACGATCAGCCCCAGCATTTT. The full variable domain, with the rest looked up from reference TRBV5-6 and TRBJ1-5, is DAGVTQSPTHLIKTRGQQVTLRCSPKSGHDTVSWYQQALGQGPQFIFQYYEEEERQRGNFPDRFSGHQFPNYSSELNVNALLLGDSALYLCASSLWNDQPQHFGDGTRLSIL.

This clone rates as medium-sized (0.01 to 0.1%). The CDR3 region is CAWSVHTPSEQFF. The CDR3 DNA follows: TGTGCCTGGAGCGTCCATACTCCCAGTGAGCAGTTCTTC. The chain uses TRBV30 and TRBJ2-1, with D uncertain. The CDR3 spans 13 residues. Trimming pared 3 bases from V and 9 bases from J, leaving 15 bases between. Per the germline V gene, CDR1 is GTSNPN and CDR2 is SVGIG (reference sequence).

This clone was observed once. This chain joins TRBV11-3 and TRBJ2-7, with 9 bases lining up with TRBD1. The CDR3 extends over 18 amino acids. The V gene end was trimmed by 5 bases and the J gene end by 3 bases; junction bases not matched to a gene: 17. Germline-derived CDR1 and CDR2 are SGHNT and YENEEA. Written as DNA, the CDR3 is TGTGCCAGCAGCCCATGGACAGGGGAAGCCCCGATCGGCTACGAGCAGTACTTC. This sequence encodes CASSPWTGEAPIGYEQYF. Based on the CDR3 plus reference TRBV11-3 and TRBJ2-7, the full variable domain is EAGVVQSPRYKIIEKKQPVAFWCNPISGHNTLYWYLQNLGQGPELLIRYENEEAVDDSQLPKDRFSAERLKGVDSTLKIQPAELGDSAVYLCASSPWTGEAPIGYEQYFGPGTRLTVT.

Points on this clone: At one end, the junction sequence differs from germline, possibly due to a read error. J is TRBJ2-4 and V is TRBV2; maybe TRBD1 (6 bases). Germline assignment: CDR1 SNHLY and CDR2 FYNNEI. The CDR3 extends over 14 amino acids. The CDR3 reads CASTNRVGDSPLHF. The CDR3 bases are TGTGCCAGCACCAACAGGGTGGGCGATTCACCCCTCCACTTC. The full variable domain, with the rest looked up from reference TRBV2 and TRBJ2-4, is EPEVTQTPSHQVTQMGQEVILRCVPISNHLYFYWYRQILGQKVEFLVSFYNNEISEKSEIFDDQFSVERPDGSNFTLKIRSTKLEDSAMYFCASTNRVGDSPLHFGAGTRLSVL.

This clone is classed as medium-sized. The chain recombines TRBV9 with TRBJ2-2; perhaps TRBD1 as D (6 bases). V was pared by 4 bases and J by 7 bases, with 14 bases between. The CDR3 length is 14 residues. Per germline, CDR1 SGDLS and CDR2 YYNGEE. CDR3 DNA: TGTGCCAGCAGCACCCGACAGGTAGTCGGGGAGCTGTTTTTT. Protein sequence: CASSTRQVVGELFF. The complete variable domain, with remaining parts taken from reference TRBV9 and TRBJ2-2, reads DSGVTQTPKHLITATGQRVTLRCSPRSGDLSVYWYQQSLDQGLQFLIQYYNGEERAKGNILERFSAQQFPDLHSELNLSSLELGDSALYFCASSTRQVVGELFFGEGSRLTVL.

The chain recombines TRBV19 with TRBJ2-7; TRBD1 matches 8 bases. Unmatched junction bases numbered 9, after V lost 3 bases and J lost 2 bases. Germline CDR1 and CDR2: LNHDA and SQIVND (reference sequence). There are 16 residues in the CDR3. The CDR3 sequence: CASSISGTGFPYEQYF. The CDR3 nucleotides read TGTGCCAGTAGTATCTCCGGGACAGGCTTCCCCTACGAGCAGTACTTC.

By share, this clone ranks as medium-sized. This rearrangement joins TRBV19 to TRBJ2-7; the D gene is possibly TRBD2 (5 bases). The CDR3 has 14 residues. Trimming cost V 3 bases and J 2 bases, with 11 bases left between them. Per germline, CDR1 LNHDA and CDR2 SQIVND (reference sequence). The chain's CDR3 is CASSILAGPYEQYF. CDR3 coding DNA: TGTGCCAGTAGTATTCTAGCAGGACCCTACGAGCAGTACTTC.

This clone was found a few times. CDR3 residues: CASSIGLGLPPYNEQFF. CDR3 nucleotides: TGTGCCAGTAGTATAGGCCTGGGACTACCCCCGTACAATGAGCAGTTCTTC. The J gene is TRBJ2-1, the V gene TRBV19; 7 bases are shared with TRBD2. CDR1 is LNHDA, CDR2 SQIVND, per germline (reference sequence). Trimming took 1 base from V and 4 from J; bases not matched to a gene: 10. The length of the CDR3 is 17 residues.

The V gene is TRBV27, the J gene TRBJ2-7; possibly TRBD1 for D (6 bases). V dropped 4 bases and J dropped 2 bases, with 15 bases sitting between them. Germline lookup yields CDR1 MNHEY and CDR2 SMNVEV (reference sequence). The CDR3 extends over 15 amino acids. The CDR3 reads CASSSNRAAAYEQYF. The CDR3 bases are TGTGCCAGCAGTTCTAACAGGGCCGCCGCCTACGAGCAGTACTTC.

This clone is categorized as medium-sized. The J gene is TRBJ1-1, the V gene TRBV19; D is ambiguous. CDR1 and CDR2 from the germline V gene are LNHDA and SQIVND (reference sequence). V was pared by 3 bases and J by 1 base, with 3 bases between. The CDR3 runs 12 residues. CDR3 DNA: TGTGCCAGTAGTATCGGGAACACTGAAGCTTTCTTT. Protein product: CASSIGNTEAFF.

V and J are TRBV4-1 and TRBJ2-1; 14 bases are shared with TRBD2. The ends lost 4 bases at V and 8 bases at J; junction bases unmatched: 7. From germline, CDR1 is MGHRA and CDR2 YSYEKL. CDR3 length equals 16 residues. CDR3 in amino acids: CASSPRTSGRSDEQFF. CDR3 sequence (DNA): TGCGCCAGCAGCCCTCGGACTAGCGGGAGGTCAGATGAGCAGTTCTTC.

The genes are TRBV27 and TRBJ1-2; D call uncertain. The CDR3 contains 13 residues. CDR1 and CDR2 (germline): MNHEY, SMNVEV (reference sequence). V was clipped by 3 bases and J by 2 bases, with 7 bases between them. CDR3 DNA sequence: TGTGCCAGCAGTTTTGGCAGGAACTATGGCTACACCTTC. As protein: CASSFGRNYGYTF.

The V gene is TRBV5-6, the J gene TRBJ2-7; no clear D. Trimming took 0 bases from V and 4 from J, leaving 2 bases between them. The CDR3 consists of 11 residues. Per the germline V gene, CDR1 is SGHDT and CDR2 is YYEEEE. CDR3 coding DNA: TGTGCCAGCAGCTTGGATTACGAGCAGTACTTC. As protein: CASSLDYEQYF. Combining the CDR3 with reference TRBV5-6 and TRBJ2-7 gives the whole variable domain DAGVTQSPTHLIKTRGQQVTLRCSPKSGHDTVSWYQQALGQGPQFIFQYYEEEERQRGNFPDRFSGHQFPNYSSELNVNALLLGDSALYLCASSLDYEQYFGPGTRLTVT.

The chain uses TRBV6-6 and TRBJ2-7; D unclear. Germline CDR1 and CDR2: MNHNY and SVGAGI (reference sequence). The CDR3 spans 14 residues. Between the trimmed V and J ends, which lost 5 bases and 0 bases, there was a span of 11 bases. The CDR3, as DNA: TGTGCCAGCAGTGAGTTTCGTACCTCCTACGAGCAGTACTTC. It encodes CASSEFRTSYEQYF.

The CDR3 loop reads CASSVRDGPYEQYF. The CDR3 nucleotides are TGTGCCAGTAGTGTCCGGGACGGGCCCTACGAGCAGTACTTC. The rearrangement joins TRBV19 to TRBJ2-7; D is tentatively TRBD1 or TRBD2 (5 bases each). This CDR3 comprises 14 residues. The germline V gene encodes CDR1 LNHDA and CDR2 SQIVND (reference sequence). Trimming removed 5 bases at V and 2 bases at J, with 13 bases between.

The chain couples TRBV13 to TRBJ2-6; no clear D gene. CDR3 length: 15 amino acids. V was shortened by 0 bases and J by 0 bases, with 3 bases between the two germline ends. Germline CDR1 and CDR2: PRHDT and FYEKMQ (reference sequence). This CDR3 reads CASSLGVSGANVLTF. DNA of the CDR3: TGTGCCAGCAGCTTAGGTGTCTCTGGGGCCAACGTCCTGACTTTC. The complete variable domain, with remaining parts taken from reference TRBV13 and TRBJ2-6, reads AAGVIQSPRHLIKEKRETATLKCYPIPRHDTVYWYQQGPGQDPQFLISFYEKMQSDKGSIPDRFSAQQFSDYHSELNMSSLELGDSALYFCASSLGVSGANVLTFGAGSRLTVL.

This clone was found a few times. The CDR3 region is CASSPTVGSNQPQHF. The CDR3 DNA reads TGTGCCAGCAGTCCTACAGTGGGGAGCAATCAGCCCCAGCATTTT. This sequence joins TRBV6-1 and TRBJ1-5; D gene uncertain. Germline assignment: CDR1 MNHNS and CDR2 SASEGT. The CDR3 has 15 residues. V lost 5 bases, J lost 1 base, and 12 bases lay in between.

This clone came up a few times. The V and J genes are TRBV6-5 and TRBJ2-1; TRBD2 is a possible D gene (5 bases). There are 15 residues in the CDR3. Germline CDR1 and CDR2: MNHEY and SVGAGI. V was trimmed by 7 bases and J by 8 bases, leaving 21 bases between them. The chain's CDR3 is CASTLRGLGFDEQFF. The CDR3 DNA follows: TGTGCCAGCACCCTCCGAGGACTGGGATTTGATGAGCAGTTCTTC.

This clone rates as medium-sized. The chain carries TRBV19 and TRBJ1-1; 9 positions agree with TRBD1. The CDR3 has 15 residues. J was trimmed by 7 bases and V by 3 bases; bases with no gene match: 9. Germline loops: CDR1 LNHDA, CDR2 SQIVND (reference sequence). CDR3 sequence: CASSMAGTGFNEAFF. The CDR3 DNA reads as TGTGCCAGTAGTATGGCTGGGACAGGGTTTAATGAAGCTTTCTTT.

The chain links TRBV7-6 to TRBJ1-2; D not resolved. Germline loops: CDR1 SGHVS, CDR2 FNYEAQ. The ends were cut back, 5 bases at V and 4 bases at J, with 20 bases in the middle. This CDR3 is 16 amino acids long. The CDR3 spells CASSVLQSRKTYGYTF. CDR3 nucleotides: TGTGCCAGCAGCGTTCTGCAATCTCGAAAGACCTATGGCTACACCTTC.

This chain uses TRBV30 with TRBJ1-1; TRBD1 might be the D (5 bases). V gave up 1 base and J gave up 3 bases, with 15 bases separating them. The CDR3 contains 15 residues. Per germline, CDR1 GTSNPN and CDR2 SVGIG (reference sequence). The CDR3 DNA follows: TGTGCCTGGAGTGATGGAATAGGGGCGGACACTGAAGCTTTCTTT. It is translated as CAWSDGIGADTEAFF. Full variable domain (missing parts from reference TRBV30 and TRBJ1-1): SQTIHQWPATLVQPVGSPLSLECTVEGTSNPNLYWYRQAAGRGLQLLFYSVGIGQISSEVPQNLSASRPQDRQFILSSKKLLLSDSGFYLCAWSDGIGADTEAFFGQGTRLTVV.

This clone came up a few times. The rearrangement joins TRBV6-5 to TRBJ2-7, with a possible D match to TRBD2 (5 bases). Trimming removed 8 bases at V and 4 bases at J, with 18 bases between. The CDR3 is 14 residues long. Germline CDR1 MNHEY, CDR2 SVGAGI. CDR3 region: CASLGWEFGYEQYF. The CDR3 coding sequence is TGTGCCAGCCTGGGATGGGAGTTCGGGTACGAGCAGTACTTC.

The chain links TRBV7-8 to TRBJ2-6; D uncertain. V was cut by 5 bases and J by 5 bases, with 22 bases left in between. The CDR3 spans 18 residues. The germline CDR1 and CDR2 sequences are SGHVS and FQNEAQ. The CDR3 is CASSHASYPQSRANVLTF. The CDR3 coding sequence is TGTGCCAGCAGCCATGCGTCTTACCCACAAAGTCGGGCCAACGTCCTGACTTTC. Full variable domain (outside the CDR3, taken from reference TRBV7-8 and TRBJ2-6): GAGVSQSPRYKVAKRGQDVALRCDPISGHVSLFWYQQALGQGPEFLTYFQNEAQLDKSGLPSDRFFAERPEGSVSTLKIQRTQQEDSAVYLCASSHASYPQSRANVLTFGAGSRLTVL.

The table lists this clone with a few counts. The chain links TRBV28 to TRBJ2-2; D unresolved. The CDR3 sequence is 12 residues long. Trimming left V 3 bases short and J 5 bases short, with 4 bases between. The germline CDR1 and CDR2 sequences are MDHEN and SYDVKM. In DNA, the CDR3 is TGTGCCAGCAGTTTCGAAACCGGGGAGCTGTTTTTT. Translated, it gives CASSFETGELFF.